Listed here are 23 T cell receptor beta chains from one sample, sequenced in a study of blood T cell repertoires in COVID-19. The table came from immunoSEQ multiplex PCR; TCRdb's copy has only in-frame clones and leaves some out. The sample comprises about 130,000 clones, over 75% of which are singletons, and less than 8.5% rests with the top ten. Sequenced: peripheral blood. All receptors come from a man older than 75 with active or convalescent COVID-19.

This clone has only one observation. The chain has TRBV6-5 and TRBJ1-2; TRBD1 matches 9 bases. CDR1 MNHEY and CDR2 SVGAGI come from the germline V gene. There are 13 residues in the CDR3. Trimming removed 6 bases from V and 5 bases from J; junction bases left unmatched: 4. This chain's CDR3 is CASRDRGLYGYTF. CDR3 nucleotides: TGTGCCAGCAGGGACAGGGGATTATATGGCTACACCTTC.

The chain couples TRBV11-2 to TRBJ1-3; possible D gene TRBD1, 6 bases. V lost 4 bases and J 1 base, leaving 8 bases between the germline ends. CDR3 length: 14 amino acids. Germline V lookup: CDR1 SGHAT, CDR2 FQNNGV. The CDR3 bases are TGTGCCAGCAGCTCCCAGGGGTCTGGAAACACCATATATTTT. As protein: CASSSQGSGNTIYF.

This clone has just a few counts. The same CDR3 also results from other DNA sequences found in this sample. V gene TRBV7-3 combines with J gene TRBJ2-2; TRBD2 matches at 7 bases. The CDR3 spans 16 residues. Per germline, CDR1 SGHTA and CDR2 FQGTGA. V lost 0 bases and J lost 1; bases outside the gene matches: 2. The CDR3 region is CASSLTLAGNTGELFF. DNA of the CDR3: TGTGCCAGCAGCTTAACATTAGCGGGGAACACCGGGGAGCTGTTTTTT.

As concerns this clone: Other DNA sequences from this sample encode an identical CDR3 as well. The rearrangement links TRBV10-3 to TRBJ2-3; 11 bases fit TRBD1. Germline CDR1 reads ENHRY; CDR2 reads SYGVKD. The CDR3 has 15 amino acids. The trim removed 5 bases at V and 3 bases at J, leaving 4 bases unmatched. The CDR3 here is CAISTGTGGTDTQYF. The CDR3 bases are TGTGCCATCAGTACCGGGACAGGGGGTACAGATACGCAGTATTTT.

The chain recombines TRBV7-2 with TRBJ2-1, with TRBD2 matching over 9 bases. The length of the CDR3 is 16 residues. Germline V gene data show CDR1 as SGHTA and CDR2 as FQGNSA. V trimming: 2 bases; J trimming: 6 bases; junction bases outside the gene matches: 8. The CDR3 loop reads CASSLNQRGVVNEQFF. The CDR3 DNA follows: TGTGCCAGCAGCTTAAACCAGCGGGGGGTTGTCAATGAGCAGTTCTTC.

This clone was recorded a few times. V usage is TRBV19 and J usage is TRBJ1-5; TRBD1 agrees at 7 bases. The V and J ends lost 5 bases and 0 bases, in that order; junction bases with no gene match: 7. The CDR3 consists of 16 residues. Per germline, CDR1 LNHDA and CDR2 SQIVND (reference sequence). CDR3 in DNA: TGTGCCAGTAGTCCTCGACAGGGAATTAGCAATCAGCCCCAGCATTTT. Its protein product is CASSPRQGISNQPQHF.

CDR3 in DNA: TGTGCCACCAGTGACCCTCCCCCTAATGAAAAACTGTTTTTT. Its protein is CATSDPPPNEKLFF. The gene calls are TRBV24-1 and TRBJ1-4; D is ambiguous. Per germline, CDR1 KGHDR and CDR2 SFDVKD. There are 14 residues in the CDR3. V lost 4 bases and J lost 3, with 8 bases in between.

The genes are TRBV9 and TRBJ2-7; D may be TRBD2 (6 bases). The V gene lost 0 bases and the J gene lost 0 bases, with 7 bases spanning the gap. The CDR3 runs to 14 residues. Germline values: CDR1 SGDLS, CDR2 YYNGEE. CDR3 loop: CASSVDGGSYEQYF. As DNA, the CDR3 is TGTGCCAGCAGCGTAGACGGGGGCTCCTACGAGCAGTACTTC.

This clone was observed a few times. The V gene is TRBV6-1, the J gene TRBJ1-5, with TRBD1 as a possible D gene (5 bases). This CDR3 has 14 residues. Trimming cost V 1 base and J 4 bases, with 8 bases left between them. CDR1 and CDR2 from the germline V gene are MNHNS and SASEGT. CDR3 DNA sequence: TGTGCCAGCAGTGAAGTAGGGGCGAATCAGCCCCAGCATTTT. Encoded protein: CASSEVGANQPQHF.

The chain employs TRBV3-1 (or the pseudogene TRBV3-2) and TRBJ2-5, with 11 bases lining up with TRBD1. With V trimmed by 1 base and J by 5 bases, 9 bases remained unmatched. CDR1 is LGHDT, CDR2 YNNKEL, per germline (reference sequence). The CDR3 loop spans 17 amino acids. CDR3 nucleotide sequence: TGTGCCAGCAGCCAAGCTGGGACAGGGGGTATCGGGGAGACCCAGTACTTC. Amino acid sequence: CASSQAGTGGIGETQYF.

The chain employs TRBV5-1 and TRBJ1-2; unclear D gene. Per the germline V gene, CDR1 is SGHRS and CDR2 is YFSETQ. The CDR3 extends over 13 amino acids. With 3 bases removed from V and 4 bases from J, the gap between germline ends came to 10 bases. CDR3 region: CASSSPGIYGYTF. As DNA, the CDR3 is TGCGCCAGCAGCTCCCCGGGGATCTATGGCTACACCTTC. Supplemented by reference TRBV5-1 and TRBJ1-2, the full variable domain reads KAGVTQTPRYLIKTRGQQVTLSCSPISGHRSVSWYQQTPGQGLQFLFEYFSETQRNKGNFPGRFSGRQFSNSRSEMNVSTLELGDSALYLCASSSPGIYGYTFGSGTRLTVV.

The J gene is TRBJ1-5, the V gene TRBV3-1 (or the pseudogene TRBV3-2); TRBD1 agrees at 8 bases. The CDR3 has 14 residues. After removal of 4 bases from V and 4 bases from J, the junction contained 3 bases not matched to a gene. Germline CDR1 reads LGHDT; CDR2 reads YNNKEL (reference sequence). This CDR3 is CASSPGQGNQPQHF. For the CDR3, the DNA is TGTGCCAGCAGCCCTGGACAGGGAAATCAGCCCCAGCATTTT.

This clone was detected ten times or more. The CDR3 is CASSRTGGGSYEQYF. The CDR3 DNA is TGTGCCAGTAGTAGGACAGGGGGTGGCTCCTACGAGCAGTACTTC. This sequence joins TRBV19 and TRBJ2-7; 10 bases fit TRBD1. This CDR3 comprises 15 residues. J lost 0 bases, V lost 4 bases, and 3 bases had no gene match. The germline CDR1 and CDR2 sequences are LNHDA and SQIVND (reference sequence).

The chain uses TRBV7-3 and TRBJ2-2; D might be TRBD2 (6 bases). This CDR3 spans 16 amino acids. The V gene lost 2 bases and the J gene lost 0 bases, with 10 bases spanning the gap. CDR1 and CDR2 (germline): SGHTA, FQGTGA. The CDR3 region is CASSLGGNANTGELFF. The CDR3, as DNA: TGTGCCAGCAGCTTAGGAGGGAACGCGAACACCGGGGAGCTGTTTTTT.

This clone was observed many times. V gene TRBV5-8 combines with J gene TRBJ2-1, with 14 bases that match TRBD2. The J segment lost 8 bases and the V segment lost 3 bases, leaving 7 bases of the junction unmatched. The germline V gene encodes CDR1 SGHTS and CDR2 YDEGEE. The CDR3 consists of 16 residues. CDR3 in amino acids: CASSSGTSGRFDEQFF. CDR3 bases: TGTGCCAGCAGCTCGGGGACTAGCGGGAGATTCGATGAGCAGTTCTTC.

This chain links TRBV7-2 with TRBJ2-1; 8 nucleotides match TRBD2. There are 15 residues in the CDR3. Trimming at V came to 5 bases and at J to 7 bases, leaving 10 bases not matched to a gene. From germline, CDR1 is SGHTA and CDR2 FQGNSA. CDR3 nucleotide sequence: TGTGCCAGCAGCCCCTTTGGGACTAGGGGAAATGAGCAGTTCTTC. Translation: CASSPFGTRGNEQFF.

The J gene is TRBJ2-7, the V gene TRBV6-5; D not certain. The CDR3 extends over 13 amino acids. V was clipped by 8 bases and J by 1 base, with 12 bases between them. Germline V gives CDR1 MNHEY, CDR2 SVGAGI. The CDR3 bases are TGTGCCAGCGGCCGACTCGGATCCTACGAGCAGTACTTC. Protein: CASGRLGSYEQYF.

The chain recombines TRBV7-2 with TRBJ2-7; 9 nucleotides align to TRBD2. The CDR3 is made up of 15 amino acids. With V trimmed by 3 bases and J by 6 bases, 9 bases remained unmatched. CDR1 is SGHTA, CDR2 FQGNSA, per germline. The CDR3, as DNA: TGTGCCAGCAGCTTTACGCTTGCGGGAGGGGGCGAGCAGTACTTC. It codes for CASSFTLAGGGEQYF. The variable domain in full, with the rest retrieved from reference TRBV7-2 and TRBJ2-7, is GAGVSQSPSNKVTEKGKDVELRCDPISGHTALYWYRQSLGQGLEFLIYFQGNSAPDKSGLPSDRFSAERTGGSVSTLTIQRTQQEDSAVYLCASSFTLAGGGEQYFGPGTRLTVT.

The J gene is TRBJ2-1, the V gene TRBV4-3, with 12 bases lining up with TRBD2. Germline loops: CDR1 LGHNA, CDR2 YSLEER. This CDR3 has 15 amino acids. The ends lost 8 bases at V and 4 bases at J; junction bases unmatched: 6. Here the CDR3 DNA reads TGCGCCAGCGGCAAGACTAGCGGGAGATACAATGAGCAGTTCTTC. This encodes CASGKTSGRYNEQFF.

The rearrangement joins TRBV7-2 to TRBJ2-4; 10 positions match TRBD1. The ends lost 5 bases at V and 12 bases at J; junction bases unmatched: 13. Germline CDR1 SGHTA, CDR2 FQGNSA. The CDR3 spans 15 residues. The CDR3 sequence is CASSRGTGEEGDQYF. The CDR3 DNA sequence: TGTGCCAGCAGCAGGGGGACAGGGGAGGAAGGGGATCAGTACTTC.

The chain combines TRBV6-5 with TRBJ1-3; TRBD1 agrees at 10 bases. After removal of 6 bases from V and 2 bases from J, the junction contained 1 base not matched to a gene. The CDR3 has 14 residues. Germline V gives CDR1 MNHEY, CDR2 SVGAGI. CDR3 amino acids: CASRGQGTGNTIYF. CDR3 sequence (DNA): TGTGCCAGCAGGGGACAGGGGACTGGAAACACCATATATTTT.

This chain joins TRBV6-5 and TRBJ1-1; D perhaps matches TRBD1 (5 bases). The V gene's germline CDR1 is MNHEY and CDR2 SVGAGI. The V end was cut by 2 bases, the J end by 6 bases, with 19 bases between. The length of the CDR3 is 16 residues. The CDR3 sequence is CASSYLTRGGHPEAFF. CDR3 nucleotide sequence: TGTGCCAGCAGTTACCTGACACGTGGCGGACATCCTGAAGCTTTCTTT.

The rearrangement joins TRBV3-1 (or the pseudogene TRBV3-2) to TRBJ2-2; maybe TRBD2 (5 bases). The CDR3 loop spans 15 amino acids. Trimming removed 3 bases at V and 3 bases at J, with 11 bases between. Germline CDR1 and CDR2: LGHDT and YNNKEL (reference sequence). The CDR3 protein is CASSQGSGYTGELFF. As DNA, the CDR3 is TGTGCCAGCAGCCAGGGGTCGGGGTACACCGGGGAGCTGTTTTTT.